This section outlines one T cell receptor beta chain sequence together with its context. What it binds is not known. Assay: immunoSEQ multiplex PCR; the TCRdb copy retains only in-frame clones and omits some. This sample has 170,000 or so clones, with approximately 83% found just once. The entry originates in a study of cytomegalovirus exposure and HLA in healthy donors. General study results and limits: With high specificity and sensitivity, the classifier reportedly diagnosed cytomegalovirus status.

Germline V lookup: CDR1 SGHDT, CDR2 YYEEEE. The CDR3 covers 16 residues. V dropped 4 bases and J dropped 3; count of bases not matched to a gene: 9. The rearrangement uses TRBV5-6 and TRBJ2-7; 11 nucleotides line up with TRBD2. The sequencing sample was made of PBMCs. The clonotype originates from a woman in her late teens or twenties in good health and CMV-seropositive. The DNA for the CDR3 is TGTGCCAGCAGCCTGTCGGCTAGCGGGGGGTTCTACGAGCAGTACTTC. Its protein is CASSLSASGGFYEQYF.